One sample yielded the 17 T cell receptor beta chains listed below, sequenced in a study of blood T cell repertoires in COVID-19. TCRdb's copy holds only in-frame clones and misses some; the assay was immunoSEQ multiplex PCR. The table includes around 170,000 clones, around 83% detected once. The material sequenced was peripheral blood. The receptor source for this set is a man aged 50 or older with active or convalescent COVID-19.

The rearrangement links TRBV11-3 to TRBJ2-7; a possible D gene is TRBD2 (5 bases). Between the trimmed V and J ends, which lost 1 base and 3 bases, there was a span of 10 bases. There are 14 residues in the CDR3. Germline assignment: CDR1 SGHNT and CDR2 YENEEA. CDR3 in DNA: TGTGCCAGCAGCTTAGGTGGGAGCGGCTACGAGCAGTACTTC. It encodes CASSLGGSGYEQYF.

The rearrangement joins TRBV24-1 to TRBJ1-2; possibly TRBD1 for D (5 bases). Trimming removed 4 bases at V and 8 bases at J, with 10 bases between. CDR3 size: 12 residues. Germline V gene sequence: CDR1 KGHDR, CDR2 SFDVKD. The DNA of the CDR3 is TGTGCCACCAGTGACGACAGACGGGGCTACACCTTC. Its translation: CATSDDRRGYTF.

This clone was seen just once. CDR3 loop: CASSLTGASDTQYF. CDR3 nucleotide sequence: TGTGCCAGCAGCTTAACGGGGGCGTCAGATACGCAGTATTTT. J is TRBJ2-3 and V is TRBV7-3, with D tentatively TRBD1 (6 bases). Per the germline V gene, CDR1 is SGHTA and CDR2 is FQGTGA. Trimming pared 0 bases from V and 4 bases from J, leaving 8 bases between. This CDR3 region has 14 residues.

This clone was counted a few times. The chain joins TRBV18 to TRBJ2-7, with TRBD2 matching 8 bases. CDR3 length: 14 residues. J was trimmed by 3 bases and V by 6 bases; bases with no gene match: 7. Germline CDR1 is KGHSH and CDR2 is LQKENI. The chain's CDR3 is CASSPGLVNYEQYF. The DNA of the CDR3 is TGTGCCAGCTCCCCGGGACTAGTCAACTACGAGCAGTACTTC.

The table lists this clone with a count of one. J is TRBJ2-3 and V is TRBV7-8; 7 bases are shared with TRBD2. Germline CDR1 reads SGHVS; CDR2 reads FQNEAQ. The CDR3 runs 17 residues. J gave up 0 bases and V 0 bases, and 6 bases lay outside the gene matches. The CDR3 DNA reads as TGTGCCAGCAGCTTAGCGGTGGCGGGAGCAAGCACAGATACGCAGTATTTT. This codes for CASSLAVAGASTDTQYF.

The rearrangement links TRBV4-2 to TRBJ2-7; tentative D call: TRBD2 (5 bases). This CDR3 is built from 15 residues. Germline V gene sequence: CDR1 LGHNA, CDR2 YNFKEQ. V lost 0 bases and J 2 bases, leaving 11 bases between the germline ends. For the CDR3, the DNA is TGTGCCAGCAGCCAAGAGGGAGTTGGGACCTACGAGCAGTACTTC. Translation: CASSQEGVGTYEQYF.

The chain combines TRBV6-6 with TRBJ2-7; 7 nucleotides agree with TRBD1. The CDR3 sequence is 13 residues long. J gave up 7 bases and V 6 bases, and 9 bases lay outside the gene matches. Germline V lookup: CDR1 MNHNY, CDR2 SVGAGI (reference sequence). The CDR3 coding sequence is TGTGCCAGCAGAGCCGGGACAGAAGTGGAGCAGTACTTC. Protein: CASRAGTEVEQYF.

This clone was recorded only once. J is TRBJ1-1 and V is TRBV19, with TRBD1 as a possible D gene (6 bases). Germline V gene sequence: CDR1 LNHDA, CDR2 SQIVND (reference sequence). With 7 bases removed from V and 6 bases from J, the gap between germline ends came to 18 bases. This CDR3 has 14 amino acids. The CDR3 region is CASIPTTGGAEAFF. CDR3 DNA sequence: TGTGCCAGTATCCCTACGACGGGGGGCGCTGAAGCTTTCTTT.

This clone was recorded only once. The chain carries TRBV4-3 and TRBJ1-5, with a possible D match to TRBD1 (6 bases). There are 14 residues in the CDR3. Trimming removed 2 bases from V and 9 bases from J, with 14 bases in between. Germline V CDR1 and CDR2: LGHNA, YSLEER. The CDR3 DNA follows: TGCGCCAGCAGCCAAACAGGGACGATAGGGCCCCAGCATTTT. Translated: CASSQTGTIGPQHF.

The chain uses TRBV9 and TRBJ1-5; possible D gene TRBD1, 5 bases. CDR1 SGDLS and CDR2 YYNGEE come from the germline V gene. The V end lost 0 bases, the J end lost 6 bases, and 10 bases lay between the germline ends. The CDR3 consists of 14 residues. CDR3 DNA sequence: TGTGCCAGCAGCGTAGGACAGCAGGCTCAGCCCCAGCATTTT. The encoded protein is CASSVGQQAQPQHF.

The chain uses TRBV2 and TRBJ1-2; 8 positions match TRBD1. Germline V gene data show CDR1 as SNHLY and CDR2 as FYNNEI. CDR3 size: 13 residues. V trimming: 4 bases; J trimming: 5 bases; junction bases outside the gene matches: 3. The CDR3 is CASSVYRGYGYTF. The CDR3 nucleotides are TGTGCCAGCAGTGTGTACAGGGGGTATGGCTACACCTTC.

In DNA form, the CDR3 reads TGTGCCAGCAGCTCCTTTGACAGGGGCAGCTCTGGAAACACCATATATTTT. As protein: CASSSFDRGSSGNTIYF. The chain combines TRBV7-2 with TRBJ1-3; 8 nucleotides agree with TRBD1. This CDR3 contains 17 residues. CDR1 SGHTA and CDR2 FQGNSA come from the germline V gene. With 4 bases clipped from V and 0 bases from J, the junction kept 8 bases outside the gene matches. Based on the CDR3 plus reference TRBV7-2 and TRBJ1-3, the full variable domain is GAGVSQSPSNKVTEKGKDVELRCDPISGHTALYWYRQSLGQGLEFLIYFQGNSAPDKSGLPSDRFSAERTGGSVSTLTIQRTQQEDSAVYLCASSSFDRGSSGNTIYFGEGSWLTVV.

The rearrangement uses TRBV4-3 and TRBJ1-1, with D hard to call. The CDR3 is 14 amino acids. In germline, CDR1 is LGHNA, CDR2 YSLEER. With 7 bases removed from V and 3 bases from J, the gap between germline ends came to 15 bases. The chain's CDR3 is CASTTGPTDTEAFF. Written as DNA, the CDR3 is TGCGCCAGCACCACGGGTCCCACGGACACTGAAGCTTTCTTT.

The rearrangement joins TRBV29-1 to TRBJ1-5, with 7 bases lining up with TRBD1. CDR3 length: 14 amino acids. With 7 bases clipped from V and 3 bases from J, the junction kept 9 bases outside the gene matches. From germline, CDR1 is SQVTM and CDR2 ANQGSEA. This CDR3 reads CSGGDRALNQPQHF. As DNA, the CDR3 is TGCAGCGGGGGAGACAGGGCTCTCAATCAGCCCCAGCATTTT.

The V call is TRBV29-1, the J call TRBJ2-5, with D perhaps TRBD2 (5 bases). CDR3 size: 12 residues. The V end lost 8 bases, the J end lost 3 bases, and 13 bases lay between the germline ends. CDR1 SQVTM and CDR2 ANQGSEA come from the germline V gene. This chain's CDR3 is CSTQRSKETQYF. The CDR3 region has the DNA TGCAGCACCCAGCGGAGTAAAGAGACCCAGTACTTC. Supplemented by reference TRBV29-1 and TRBJ2-5, the full variable domain reads SAVISQKPSRDICQRGTSLTIQCQVDSQVTMMFWYRQQPGQSLTLIATANQGSEATYESGFVIDKFPISRPNLTFSTLTVSNMSPEDSSIYLCSTQRSKETQYFGPGTRLLVL.

The chain carries TRBV6-5 and TRBJ1-1; D possibly corresponds to TRBD1 (5 bases). This CDR3 spans 13 amino acids. The germline gives CDR1 MNHEY, CDR2 SVGAGI. Trimming shortened V by 8 bases and J by 4 bases, and 14 bases separated the two germline ends. The CDR3 sequence is CASSMGGGTEAFF. The CDR3 DNA sequence: TGTGCCAGCTCCATGGGGGGGGGCACTGAAGCTTTCTTT.

The chain joins TRBV2 to TRBJ2-1, with no clear D. Germline loops: CDR1 SNHLY, CDR2 FYNNEI. The length of the CDR3 is 11 residues. Trimming took off 5 bases at V and 6 bases at J, with 5 bases between the two ends. The CDR3 reads CASSQINEQFF. The CDR3 DNA reads TGTGCCAGCAGTCAAATCAATGAGCAGTTCTTC.